The sequence of this T cell receptor (beta chain) was determined in a study of T cells in Graves' hyperthyroidism and ophthalmopathy. This clonotype was detected ten times or more. An end of the junction differs from the germline gene, which may be a read error. The CDR3 covers 15 residues. The germline CDR1 and CDR2 sequences are SNHLY and FYNNEI. The investigators amplified TCR beta CDR3 regions from RNA transcripts. TCR CDR3 regions were first amplified by RT-PCR with HTBI primers. TCRdb re-analysed the multiplex PCR reads in MiXCR, keeping a single row per CDR3 protein. In the table there are approximately 380,000 distinct CDR3 sequences, approximately 19% of which are singletons.

What was sequenced was blood. This receptor was taken from a woman aged 18-29 years with Graves' hyperthyroidism. The chain is built from TRBV2 and TRBJ2-2; perhaps D is TRBD1 or TRBD2 (6 bases each). CDR3 region: CASREGRGGTGELFF. As DNA, the CDR3 is TGTGCCAGCAGGGAAGGCAGGGGAGGCACCGGGGAGCTGTTTTTT.